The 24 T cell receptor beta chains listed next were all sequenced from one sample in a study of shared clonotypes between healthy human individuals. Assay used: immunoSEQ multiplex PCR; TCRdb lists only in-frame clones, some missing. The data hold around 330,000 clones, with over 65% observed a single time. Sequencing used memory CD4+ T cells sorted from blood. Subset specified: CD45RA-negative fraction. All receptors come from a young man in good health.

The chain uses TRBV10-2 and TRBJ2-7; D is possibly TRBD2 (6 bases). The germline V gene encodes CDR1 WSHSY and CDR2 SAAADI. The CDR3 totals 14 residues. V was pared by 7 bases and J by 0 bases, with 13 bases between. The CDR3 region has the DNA TGCGCCAGCAAGGAGCGGGTTTCCTCCTACGAGCAGTACTTC. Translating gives CASKERVSSYEQYF.

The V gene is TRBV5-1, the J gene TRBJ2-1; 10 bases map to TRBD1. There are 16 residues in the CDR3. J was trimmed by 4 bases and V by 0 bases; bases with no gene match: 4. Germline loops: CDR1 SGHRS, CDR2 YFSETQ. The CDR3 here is CASSLAPGQGYNEQFF. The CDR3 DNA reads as TGCGCCAGCAGCTTGGCCCCGGGACAGGGGTACAATGAGCAGTTCTTC.

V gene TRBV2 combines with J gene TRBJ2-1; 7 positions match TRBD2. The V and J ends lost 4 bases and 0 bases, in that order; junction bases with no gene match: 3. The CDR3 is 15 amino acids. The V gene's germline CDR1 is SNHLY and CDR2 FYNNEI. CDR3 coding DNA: TGTGCCAGCAGTGGACGCGGGAGCTCCTACAATGAGCAGTTCTTC. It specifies CASSGRGSSYNEQFF.

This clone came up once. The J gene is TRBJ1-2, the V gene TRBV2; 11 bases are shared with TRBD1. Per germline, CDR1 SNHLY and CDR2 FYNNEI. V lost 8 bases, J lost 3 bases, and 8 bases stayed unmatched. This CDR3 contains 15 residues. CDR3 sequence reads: CASRTGGAQDYGYTF. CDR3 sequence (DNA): TGTGCCAGCCGGACAGGGGGCGCCCAGGACTATGGCTACACCTTC.

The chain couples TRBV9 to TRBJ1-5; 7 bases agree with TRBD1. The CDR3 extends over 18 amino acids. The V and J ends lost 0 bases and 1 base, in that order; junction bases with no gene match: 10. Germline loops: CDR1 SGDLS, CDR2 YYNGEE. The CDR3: CASSVALTGEKSNQPQHF. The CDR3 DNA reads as TGTGCCAGCAGCGTAGCTTTAACAGGGGAGAAAAGCAATCAGCCCCAGCATTTT.

This CDR3 is CASRGTSGKLEQYF. DNA of the CDR3: TGTGCCAGCAGAGGGACTAGCGGGAAGCTCGAGCAGTACTTC. This rearrangement joins TRBV2 to TRBJ2-7; 13 bases map to TRBD2. CDR1 and CDR2 (germline): SNHLY, FYNNEI. The CDR3 contains 14 residues. V shed 6 bases, J shed 6 bases, and the junction held 5 bases outside the gene matches.

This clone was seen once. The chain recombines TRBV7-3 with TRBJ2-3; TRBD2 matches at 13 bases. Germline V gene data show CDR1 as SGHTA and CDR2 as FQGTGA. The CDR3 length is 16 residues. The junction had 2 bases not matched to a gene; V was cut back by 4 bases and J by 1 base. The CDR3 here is CASSYGTSGGTDTQYF. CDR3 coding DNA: TGTGCCAGCAGCTACGGGACTAGCGGGGGCACAGATACGCAGTATTTT.

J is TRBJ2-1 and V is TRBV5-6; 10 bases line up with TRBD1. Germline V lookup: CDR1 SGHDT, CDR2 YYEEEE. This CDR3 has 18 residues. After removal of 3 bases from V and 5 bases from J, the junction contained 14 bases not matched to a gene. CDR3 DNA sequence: TGTGCCAGCAGCTCGATCCGGGACAGGGGTGGGCCGAACAATGAGCAGTTCTTC. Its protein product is CASSSIRDRGGPNNEQFF.

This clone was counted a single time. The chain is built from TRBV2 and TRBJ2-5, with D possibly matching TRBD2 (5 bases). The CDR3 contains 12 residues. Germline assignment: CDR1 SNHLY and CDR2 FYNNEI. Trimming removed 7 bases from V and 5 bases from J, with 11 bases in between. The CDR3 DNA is TGTGCCAGCAAGTCGGAGGTGGAGACCCAGTACTTC. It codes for CASKSEVETQYF.

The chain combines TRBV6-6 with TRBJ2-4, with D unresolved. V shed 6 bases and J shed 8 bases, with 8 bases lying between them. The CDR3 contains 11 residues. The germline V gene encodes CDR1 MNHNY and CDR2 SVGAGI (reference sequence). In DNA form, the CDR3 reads TGTGCCAGCAGCCCCCGGGACATTCAGTACTTC. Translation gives CASSPRDIQYF.

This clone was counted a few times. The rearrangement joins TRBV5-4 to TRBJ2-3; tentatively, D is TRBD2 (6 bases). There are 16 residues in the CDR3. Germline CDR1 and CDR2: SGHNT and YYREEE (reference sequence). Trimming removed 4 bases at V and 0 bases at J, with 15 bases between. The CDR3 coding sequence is TGTGCCAGCAGCCGCGGGAATCCAGGGAGCACAGATACGCAGTATTTT. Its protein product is CASSRGNPGSTDTQYF.

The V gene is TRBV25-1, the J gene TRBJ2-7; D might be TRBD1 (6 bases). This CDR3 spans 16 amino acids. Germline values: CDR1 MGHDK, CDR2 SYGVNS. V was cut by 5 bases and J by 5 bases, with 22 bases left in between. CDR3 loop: CASSSLPLDSSHEQYF. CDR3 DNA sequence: TGTGCCAGCAGTTCTCTCCCTCTGGACAGTAGCCACGAGCAGTACTTC.

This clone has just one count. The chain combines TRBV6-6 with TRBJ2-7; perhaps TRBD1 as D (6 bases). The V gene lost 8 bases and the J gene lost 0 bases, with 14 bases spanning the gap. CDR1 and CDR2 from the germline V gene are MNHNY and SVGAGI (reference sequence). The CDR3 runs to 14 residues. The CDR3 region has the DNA TGTGCCAGCCTGGGGGCCGTGAGCTCCTACGAGCAGTACTTC. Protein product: CASLGAVSSYEQYF.

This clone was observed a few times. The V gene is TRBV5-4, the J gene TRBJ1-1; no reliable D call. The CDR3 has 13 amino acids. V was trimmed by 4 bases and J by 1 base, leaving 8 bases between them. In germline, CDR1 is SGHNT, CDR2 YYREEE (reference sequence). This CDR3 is CASSAGWNTEAFF. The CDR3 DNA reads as TGTGCCAGCAGCGCCGGGTGGAACACTGAAGCTTTCTTT.

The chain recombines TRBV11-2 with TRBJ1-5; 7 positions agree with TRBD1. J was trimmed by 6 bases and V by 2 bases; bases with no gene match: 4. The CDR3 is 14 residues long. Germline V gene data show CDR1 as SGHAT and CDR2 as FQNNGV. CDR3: CASSLTGVRQPQHF. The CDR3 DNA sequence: TGTGCCAGCAGCTTAACAGGGGTACGTCAGCCCCAGCATTTT.

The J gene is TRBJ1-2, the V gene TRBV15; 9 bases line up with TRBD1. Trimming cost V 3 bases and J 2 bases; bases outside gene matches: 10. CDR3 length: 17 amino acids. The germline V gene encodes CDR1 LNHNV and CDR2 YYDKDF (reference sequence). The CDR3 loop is CATSRARTGELNYGYTF. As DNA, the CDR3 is TGTGCCACCAGCAGGGCCCGGACAGGGGAGCTAAACTATGGCTACACCTTC.

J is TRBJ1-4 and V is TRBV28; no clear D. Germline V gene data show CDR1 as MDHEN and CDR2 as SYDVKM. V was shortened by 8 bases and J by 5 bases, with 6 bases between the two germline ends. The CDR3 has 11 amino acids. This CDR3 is CASGLNEKLFF. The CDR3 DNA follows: TGTGCCAGCGGGCTGAATGAAAAACTGTTTTTT.

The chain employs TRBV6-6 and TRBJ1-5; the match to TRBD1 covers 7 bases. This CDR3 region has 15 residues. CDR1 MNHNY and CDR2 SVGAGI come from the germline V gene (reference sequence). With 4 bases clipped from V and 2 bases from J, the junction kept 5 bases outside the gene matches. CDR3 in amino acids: CASSLDRARNQPQHF. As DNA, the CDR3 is TGTGCCAGCAGTTTAGACAGGGCTCGCAATCAGCCCCAGCATTTT.

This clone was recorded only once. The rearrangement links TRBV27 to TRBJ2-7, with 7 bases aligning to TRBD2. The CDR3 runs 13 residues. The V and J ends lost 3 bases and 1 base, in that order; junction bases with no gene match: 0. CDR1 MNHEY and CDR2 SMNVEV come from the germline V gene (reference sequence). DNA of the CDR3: TGTGCCAGCAGTTTGGGACTATCCTACGAGCAGTACTTC. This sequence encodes CASSLGLSYEQYF.

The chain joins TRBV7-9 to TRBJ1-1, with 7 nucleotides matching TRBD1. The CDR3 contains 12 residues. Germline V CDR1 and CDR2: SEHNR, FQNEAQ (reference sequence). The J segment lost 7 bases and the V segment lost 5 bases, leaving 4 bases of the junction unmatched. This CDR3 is CASSLGQVEAFF. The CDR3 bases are TGTGCCAGCAGCCTAGGACAGGTTGAAGCTTTCTTT.

In DNA, the CDR3 is TGCAGCGTTGTGATAAGCGGAAGCGGGTTTTACAATGAGCAGTTCTTC. Its protein product is CSVVISGSGFYNEQFF. This chain uses TRBV29-1 with TRBJ2-1; D perhaps matches TRBD2 (6 bases). CDR1 is SQVTM, CDR2 ANQGSEA, per germline. Trimming shortened V by 4 bases and J by 4 bases, and 20 bases separated the two germline ends. This CDR3 contains 16 residues.

The CDR3 region has the DNA TGTGCCAGCTCACCACCGGAACTAGCGGGAGAAGAGCAGTTCTTC. It yields the protein CASSPPELAGEEQFF. The chain joins TRBV18 to TRBJ2-1, with 11 bases that match TRBD2. The CDR3 length is 15 residues. Trimming removed 0 bases from V and 10 bases from J; junction bases left unmatched: 5. Looked up from germline, CDR1 is KGHSH and CDR2 is LQKENI.

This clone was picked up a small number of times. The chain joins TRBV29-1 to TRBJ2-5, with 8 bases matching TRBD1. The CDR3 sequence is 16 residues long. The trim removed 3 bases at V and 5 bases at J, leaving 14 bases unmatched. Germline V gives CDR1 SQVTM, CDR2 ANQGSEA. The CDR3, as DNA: TGCAGCGTTGACCGGACAGGGTTTTCGGGCGGTGAGACCCAGTACTTC. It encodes CSVDRTGFSGGETQYF. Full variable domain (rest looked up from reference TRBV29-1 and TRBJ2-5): SAVISQKPSRDICQRGTSLTIQCQVDSQVTMMFWYRQQPGQSLTLIATANQGSEATYESGFVIDKFPISRPNLTFSTLTVSNMSPEDSSIYLCSVDRTGFSGGETQYFGPGTRLLVL.

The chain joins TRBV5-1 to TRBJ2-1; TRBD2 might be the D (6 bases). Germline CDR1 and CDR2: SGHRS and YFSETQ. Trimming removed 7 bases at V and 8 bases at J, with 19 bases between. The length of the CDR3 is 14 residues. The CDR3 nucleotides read TGCGCCAGCGTATTCCGGGACTTGGGGGATGAGCAGTTCTTC. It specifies CASVFRDLGDEQFF.